This T cell receptor beta chain stems from a study of T cells in Graves' hyperthyroidism and ophthalmopathy. This clonotype was seen more than once but under ten times. The CDR3 regions of TCR beta were amplified from RNA transcripts. The TCR CDR3 first-round RT-PCR relied on the HTBI primer set. TCRdb ran MiXCR on the multiplex PCR reads and lists one entry per CDR3 protein. The sample holds 530,000 or so distinct CDR3 sequences; roughly 17% are singletons and the top ten take approximately 15%. The clonotype originates from a young woman with Graves' ophthalmopathy. Sequenced input: blood.

The CDR3 sequence: CASNVIGNYGYTF. CDR3 DNA sequence: TGTGCCAGCAACGTAATAGGGAACTATGGCTACACCTTC. The chain combines TRBV7-9 with TRBJ1-2; D unresolved. Germline V gene lookup returns CDR1 SEHNR and CDR2 FQNEAQ (reference sequence). The CDR3 length is 13 residues. Deletions cut 7 bases from V and 2 bases from J, with 11 bases between.